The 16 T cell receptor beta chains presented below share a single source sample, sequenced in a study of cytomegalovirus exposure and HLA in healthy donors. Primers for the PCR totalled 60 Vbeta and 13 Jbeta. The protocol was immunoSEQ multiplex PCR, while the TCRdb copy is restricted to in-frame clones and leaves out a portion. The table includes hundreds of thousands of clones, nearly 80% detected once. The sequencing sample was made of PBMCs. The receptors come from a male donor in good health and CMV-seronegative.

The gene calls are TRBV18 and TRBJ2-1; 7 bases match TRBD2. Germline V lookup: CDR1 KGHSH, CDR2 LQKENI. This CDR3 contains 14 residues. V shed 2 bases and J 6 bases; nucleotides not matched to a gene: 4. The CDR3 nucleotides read TGTGCCAGCTCACCAGGGGGGGTCCCCAATGAGCAGTTCTTC. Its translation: CASSPGGVPNEQFF. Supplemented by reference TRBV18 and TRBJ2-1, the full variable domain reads NAGVMQNPRHLVRRRGQEARLRCSPMKGHSHVYWYRQLPEEGLKFMVYLQKENIIDESGMPKERFSAEFPKEGPSILRIQQVVRGDSAAYFCASSPGGVPNEQFFGPGTRLTVL.

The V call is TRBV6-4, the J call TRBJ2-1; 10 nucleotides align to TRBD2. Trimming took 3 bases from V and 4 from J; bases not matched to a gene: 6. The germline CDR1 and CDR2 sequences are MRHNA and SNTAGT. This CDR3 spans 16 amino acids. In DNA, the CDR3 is TGTGCCAGCAGTGAACGGGTAGCGGGAGGATACAATGAGCAGTTCTTC. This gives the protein CASSERVAGGYNEQFF.

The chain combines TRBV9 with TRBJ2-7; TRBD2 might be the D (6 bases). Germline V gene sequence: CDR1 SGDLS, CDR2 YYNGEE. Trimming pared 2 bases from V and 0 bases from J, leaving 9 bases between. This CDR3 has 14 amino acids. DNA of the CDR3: TGTGCCAGCAGCGTCGGGGGTCCCTCCTACGAGCAGTACTTC. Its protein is CASSVGGPSYEQYF.

The CDR3 sequence is CASSLRRGAYNEQFF. CDR3 nucleotide sequence: TGTGCCAGCAGCTTGAGGAGGGGAGCCTACAATGAGCAGTTCTTC. V usage is TRBV5-8 and J usage is TRBJ2-1; weak D call: TRBD2 (6 bases). Germline V gene lookup returns CDR1 SGHTS and CDR2 YDEGEE. Between the trimmed V and J ends, which lost 1 base and 2 bases, there was a span of 10 bases. The CDR3 has 15 amino acids.

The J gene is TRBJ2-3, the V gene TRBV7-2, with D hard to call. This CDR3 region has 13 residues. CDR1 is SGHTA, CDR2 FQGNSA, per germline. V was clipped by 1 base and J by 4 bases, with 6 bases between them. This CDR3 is CASSLERPDTQYF. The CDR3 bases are TGTGCCAGCAGCTTAGAGAGGCCAGATACGCAGTATTTT.

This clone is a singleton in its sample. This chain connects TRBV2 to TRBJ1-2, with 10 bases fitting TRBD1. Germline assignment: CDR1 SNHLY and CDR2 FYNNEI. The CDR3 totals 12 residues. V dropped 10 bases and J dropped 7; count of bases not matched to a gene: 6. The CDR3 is CATATGGGGYTF. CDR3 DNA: TGTGCCACCGCGACAGGGGGCGGTGGCTACACCTTC.

The CDR3 region has the DNA TGTGCCAGCAGCCCCACTGTAGCGGGAAGGAAAGATGAGCAGTTCTTC. Amino acids: CASSPTVAGRKDEQFF. The V and J genes are TRBV16 and TRBJ2-1; 8 bases agree with TRBD2. The CDR3 length is 16 residues. Germline V gene lookup returns CDR1 KGHSY and CDR2 FQNENV. The V gene end was trimmed by 4 bases and the J gene end by 8 bases; junction bases not matched to a gene: 13. Based on the CDR3 plus reference TRBV16 and TRBJ2-1, the full variable domain is GEEVAQTPKHLVRGEGQKAKLYCAPIKGHSYVFWYQQVLKNEFKFLISFQNENVFDETGMPKERFSAKCLPNSPCSLEIQATKLEDSAVYFCASSPTVAGRKDEQFFGPGTRLTVL.

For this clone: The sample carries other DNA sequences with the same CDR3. The CDR3 is CATSRDRSYEQYF. Written as DNA, the CDR3 is TGTGCCACCAGTAGGGACAGATCCTACGAGCAGTACTTC. The V call is TRBV15, the J call TRBJ2-7; 7 bases match TRBD1. V lost 6 bases and J lost 1; bases outside the gene matches: 3. The CDR3 covers 13 residues. Per germline, CDR1 LNHNV and CDR2 YYDKDF (reference sequence).

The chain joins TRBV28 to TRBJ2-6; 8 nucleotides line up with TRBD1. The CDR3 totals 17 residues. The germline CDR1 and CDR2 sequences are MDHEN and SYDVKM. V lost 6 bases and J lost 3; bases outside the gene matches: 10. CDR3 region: CASRPGTGASGANVLTF. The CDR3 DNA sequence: TGTGCCAGCAGGCCCGGGACAGGAGCTAGTGGGGCCAACGTCCTGACTTTC. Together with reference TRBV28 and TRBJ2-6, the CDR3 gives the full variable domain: DVKVTQSSRYLVKRTGEKVFLECVQDMDHENMFWYRQDPGLGLRLIYFSYDVKMKEKGDIPEGYSVSREKKERFSLILESASTNQTSMYLCASRPGTGASGANVLTFGAGSRLTVL.

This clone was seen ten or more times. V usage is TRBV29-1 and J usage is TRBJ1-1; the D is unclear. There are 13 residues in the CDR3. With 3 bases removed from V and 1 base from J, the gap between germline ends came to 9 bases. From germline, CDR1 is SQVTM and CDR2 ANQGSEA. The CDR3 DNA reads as TGCAGCGTTGAGACAACAGAGAACACTGAAGCTTTCTTT. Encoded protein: CSVETTENTEAFF. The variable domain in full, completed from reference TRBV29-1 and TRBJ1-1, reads SAVISQKPSRDICQRGTSLTIQCQVDSQVTMMFWYRQQPGQSLTLIATANQGSEATYESGFVIDKFPISRPNLTFSTLTVSNMSPEDSSIYLCSVETTENTEAFFGQGTRLTVV.

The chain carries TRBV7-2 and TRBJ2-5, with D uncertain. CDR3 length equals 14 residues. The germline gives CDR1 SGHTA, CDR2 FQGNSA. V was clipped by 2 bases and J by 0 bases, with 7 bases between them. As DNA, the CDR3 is TGTGCCAGCAGCTTATTGAACAACCAAGAGACCCAGTACTTC. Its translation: CASSLLNNQETQYF.

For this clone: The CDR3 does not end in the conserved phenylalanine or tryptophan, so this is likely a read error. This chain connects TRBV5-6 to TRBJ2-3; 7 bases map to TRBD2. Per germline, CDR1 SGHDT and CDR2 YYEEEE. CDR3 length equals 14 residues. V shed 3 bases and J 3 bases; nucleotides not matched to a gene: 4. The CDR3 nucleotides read TGTGCCAGCAGCTGGGGGGGGGAGACAGATACGCAGTATTCT. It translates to CASSWGGETDTQYS.

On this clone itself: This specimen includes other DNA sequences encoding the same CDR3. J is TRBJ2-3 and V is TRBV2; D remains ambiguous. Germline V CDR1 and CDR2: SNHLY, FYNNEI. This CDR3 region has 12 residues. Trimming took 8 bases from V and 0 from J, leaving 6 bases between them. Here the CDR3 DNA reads TGTGCCAGCCGGCGGAGCACAGATACGCAGTATTTT. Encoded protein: CASRRSTDTQYF.

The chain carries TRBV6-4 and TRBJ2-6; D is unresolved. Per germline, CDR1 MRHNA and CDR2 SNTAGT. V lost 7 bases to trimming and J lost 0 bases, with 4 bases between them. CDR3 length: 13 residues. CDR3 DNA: TGTGCCAGCATGAGCTCTGGGGCCAACGTCCTGACTTTC. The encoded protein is CASMSSGANVLTF.

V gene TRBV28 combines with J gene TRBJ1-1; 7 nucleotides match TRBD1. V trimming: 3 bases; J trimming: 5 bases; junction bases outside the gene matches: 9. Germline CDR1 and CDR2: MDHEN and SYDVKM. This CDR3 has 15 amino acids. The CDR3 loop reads CASSFSGGPGTEAFF. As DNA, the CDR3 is TGTGCCAGCAGTTTCTCAGGGGGGCCGGGAACTGAAGCTTTCTTT.

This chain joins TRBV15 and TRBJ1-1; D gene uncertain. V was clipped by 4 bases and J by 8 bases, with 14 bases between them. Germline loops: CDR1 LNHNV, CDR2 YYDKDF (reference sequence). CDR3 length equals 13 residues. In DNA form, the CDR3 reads TGTGCCACCAGCACAGACCTTAGAGGGGAAGCTTTCTTT. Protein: CATSTDLRGEAFF.